The 32 T cell receptor beta chains given below trace back to one sample, sequenced in a study of CD4 T cells in relation to SARS-CoV-2 and coronaviruses. Profiled with immunoSEQ multiplex PCR; TCRdb holds only in-frame clones, not every one. The data hold roughly 57,000 clones, with 70% to 90% observed a single time. Unexposed donor CD4+ T cells date from about 2011-2018, before the COVID-19 pandemic. Sample: memory CD4+ T cells from PBMCs. These TCRs come from a human donor in good health.

On this clone: The same CDR3 is also encoded by other DNA sequences in this sample. This rearrangement joins TRBV12-3 or TRBV12-4 to TRBJ1-2; D uncertain. The CDR3 runs to 12 residues. Trimming cost V 4 bases and J 0 bases, with 3 bases left between them. CDR3 in amino acids: CASSSSNYGYTF. The CDR3 DNA follows: TGTGCCAGCAGTTCATCTAACTATGGCTACACCTTC.

This clone was picked up one time. The rearrangement joins TRBV3-1 (or the pseudogene TRBV3-2) to TRBJ2-3; 12 nucleotides agree with TRBD2. V gave up 1 base and J gave up 5 bases; unmatched junction bases: 4. The CDR3 has 16 amino acids. Germline-derived CDR1 and CDR2 are LGHDT and YNNKEL (reference sequence). The CDR3, as DNA: TGTGCCAGCAGCCAAGCGCTAGCGGGAGGGCAAGATACGCAGTATTTT. Translated: CASSQALAGGQDTQYF.

The J gene is TRBJ2-1, the V gene TRBV9, with 7 bases lining up with TRBD2. V was pared by 0 bases and J by 7 bases, with 7 bases of the junction left unmatched. Per the germline V gene, CDR1 is SGDLS and CDR2 is YYNGEE. This CDR3 has 15 residues. The CDR3 nucleotides are TGTGCCAGCAGCGTAGGGATCGCGGGAGAAAATGAGCAGTTCTTC. It encodes CASSVGIAGENEQFF.

V gene TRBV12-3 or TRBV12-4 combines with J gene TRBJ2-2, with a weak D call TRBD1 (6 bases). This CDR3 spans 13 amino acids. The V and J ends lost 6 bases and 4 bases respectively, with 9 bases between them. The CDR3 bases are TGTGCCAGCAGAGCGACAGGCACCGGGGAGCTGTTTTTT. Residues: CASRATGTGELFF.

V and J are TRBV3-1 (or the pseudogene TRBV3-2) and TRBJ2-2; D is ambiguous. Germline loops: CDR1 LGHDT, CDR2 YNNKEL (reference sequence). Trimming stripped 3 bases from V and 4 bases from J, with 6 bases between. This CDR3 has 13 residues. CDR3 bases: TGTGCCAGCAGCCATACAGTCACCGGGGAGCTGTTTTTT. This translates into CASSHTVTGELFF.

The chain recombines TRBV6-6 with TRBJ1-2; D might be TRBD1 (5 bases). V was trimmed by 5 bases and J by 4 bases, leaving 14 bases between them. The germline CDR1 and CDR2 sequences are MNHNY and SVGAGI (reference sequence). CDR3 length equals 14 residues. The CDR3 loop is CASSNQGFGYGYTF. DNA of the CDR3: TGTGCCAGCAGTAACCAGGGTTTTGGCTATGGCTACACCTTC.

The chain couples TRBV5-1 to TRBJ2-6; a possible D gene is TRBD1 (5 bases). The CDR3 totals 14 residues. The V gene lost 3 bases and the J gene lost 1 base, with 5 bases spanning the gap. Germline assignment: CDR1 SGHRS and CDR2 YFSETQ. The CDR3 sequence is CASSWTSGANVLTF. The CDR3, as DNA: TGCGCCAGCAGCTGGACATCTGGGGCCAACGTCCTGACTTTC.

This chain joins TRBV30 and TRBJ1-4, with 7 positions matching TRBD1. Germline CDR1 is GTSNPN and CDR2 is SVGIG (reference sequence). CDR3 length: 18 amino acids. V lost 0 bases and J lost 5; bases outside the gene matches: 15. The CDR3 is CAWSVFRSVGTVNEKLFF. The CDR3 DNA reads TGTGCCTGGAGTGTATTTCGCAGCGTTGGGACAGTAAATGAAAAACTGTTTTTT. The full variable domain, rest sourced from reference TRBV30 and TRBJ1-4, is SQTIHQWPATLVQPVGSPLSLECTVEGTSNPNLYWYRQAAGRGLQLLFYSVGIGQISSEVPQNLSASRPQDRQFILSSKKLLLSDSGFYLCAWSVFRSVGTVNEKLFFGSGTQLSVL.

J is TRBJ2-1 and V is TRBV7-2; D is undetermined. This CDR3 is built from 13 residues. Trimming took off 3 bases at V and 2 bases at J, with 5 bases between the two ends. In germline, CDR1 is SGHTA, CDR2 FQGNSA. CDR3 DNA sequence: TGTGCCAGCAGCTTGGGTGCCTACAATGAGCAGTTCTTC. It specifies CASSLGAYNEQFF. The full variable domain, completed using reference TRBV7-2 and TRBJ2-1, is GAGVSQSPSNKVTEKGKDVELRCDPISGHTALYWYRQSLGQGLEFLIYFQGNSAPDKSGLPSDRFSAERTGGSVSTLTIQRTQQEDSAVYLCASSLGAYNEQFFGPGTRLTVL.

This clone appeared a few times. The rearrangement uses TRBV27 and TRBJ2-4; 7 nucleotides agree with TRBD1. The ends lost 6 bases at V and 6 bases at J; junction bases unmatched: 8. Germline values: CDR1 MNHEY, CDR2 SMNVEV (reference sequence). The CDR3 is 14 residues long. CDR3 DNA sequence: TGTGCCAGCAGACCCGACAGGGTGGGAAACATTCAGTACTTC. It is translated as CASRPDRVGNIQYF.

The V gene is TRBV30, the J gene TRBJ1-6; possible D gene TRBD1, 6 bases. Germline CDR1 reads GTSNPN; CDR2 reads SVGIG (reference sequence). The CDR3 consists of 13 residues. V shed 6 bases and J shed 10 bases, with 16 bases lying between them. CDR3 bases: TGTGCCTGTCGGGGGGCGGGTGGCTCACCCCTCCACTTT. It encodes CACRGAGGSPLHF.

The chain carries TRBV7-2 and TRBJ1-3; no reliable D call. The V end was cut by 3 bases, the J end by 2 bases, with 11 bases between. The CDR3 runs to 15 residues. Germline CDR1 is SGHTA and CDR2 is FQGNSA. The CDR3 DNA is TGTGCCAGCAGCTTTACGGGAGGGCCTGGAAACACCATATATTTT. Its protein product is CASSFTGGPGNTIYF.

This chain uses TRBV7-7 with TRBJ2-2; 7 bases are shared with TRBD1. The CDR3 has 15 residues. Germline CDR1 and CDR2: SSHAT and FNYEAQ (reference sequence). V lost 4 bases to trimming and J lost 2 bases; unmatched junction nucleotides: 4. The CDR3 loop is CASSSGTDNTGELFF. CDR3 bases: TGTGCCAGCAGCTCCGGGACAGACAACACCGGGGAGCTGTTTTTT.

The rearrangement uses TRBV7-9 and TRBJ2-1; either TRBD1 or TRBD2 may supply D (5 bases each). Germline values: CDR1 SEHNR, CDR2 FQNEAQ (reference sequence). V was shortened by 4 bases and J by 4 bases, with 20 bases between the two germline ends. There are 17 residues in the CDR3. Written as DNA, the CDR3 is TGTGCCAGCAGCTCCTCCGTTGGGGGAGTCCCATACAATGAGCAGTTCTTC. It is translated as CASSSSVGGVPYNEQFF.

This rearrangement joins TRBV28 to TRBJ2-5, with TRBD1 matching over 7 bases. Germline CDR1 reads MDHEN; CDR2 reads SYDVKM. There are 16 residues in the CDR3. Losses at the gene ends were 6 bases for V and 2 bases for J; bases not matched to a gene: 12. The CDR3 loop reads CASSSAGTAKQETQYF. The CDR3 DNA sequence: TGTGCCAGCAGCTCGGCAGGGACAGCAAAACAAGAGACCCAGTACTTC.

The chain combines TRBV28 with TRBJ1-2; possibly TRBD1 for D (5 bases). Trimming cost V 8 bases and J 3 bases, with 19 bases left between them. The CDR3 is 15 amino acids. CDR1 and CDR2 (germline): MDHEN, SYDVKM. This chain's CDR3 is CASHQEGPGDYGYTF. As DNA, the CDR3 is TGTGCCAGCCACCAAGAAGGTCCGGGGGACTATGGCTACACCTTC.

Comments on this clone: One end of the junction fails to match germline, which may point to a read error. This chain joins TRBV19 and TRBJ1-3; D might be TRBD1 (5 bases). CDR3 length: 12 residues. Germline CDR1 LNHDA, CDR2 SQIVND (reference sequence). CDR3 sequence: CVCTGSPGTIYF. The CDR3 DNA sequence: TGCGTCTGTACAGGCAGCCCGGGCACCATATATTTT.

The chain links TRBV2 to TRBJ2-7; 13 bases align to TRBD2. This CDR3 contains 14 residues. V gave up 6 bases and J gave up 3 bases; unmatched junction bases: 2. The germline V gene encodes CDR1 SNHLY and CDR2 FYNNEI. CDR3 DNA: TGTGCCAGCAGGGGACTAGCGGGAAACTACGAGCAGTACTTC. This gives the protein CASRGLAGNYEQYF.

The chain employs TRBV6-5 and TRBJ2-7; 8 bases agree with TRBD1. The CDR3 sequence is 13 residues long. The V segment lost 6 bases and the J segment 2 bases; nucleotides outside the gene matches: 3. Germline loops: CDR1 MNHEY, CDR2 SVGAGI. The CDR3: CASSLQGAYEQYF. CDR3 nucleotide sequence: TGTGCCAGCAGCCTACAGGGGGCCTACGAGCAGTACTTC.

This chain connects TRBV4-1 to TRBJ2-7, with 9 positions matching TRBD2. Germline-derived CDR1 and CDR2 are MGHRA and YSYEKL. CDR3 length equals 17 residues. Losses at the gene ends were 1 base for V and 7 bases for J; bases not matched to a gene: 14. The CDR3 protein is CASSQGSRASGTAEQYF. CDR3 in DNA: TGCGCCAGCAGCCAAGGGTCTCGGGCTAGCGGGACCGCTGAGCAGTACTTC.

This chain joins TRBV27 and TRBJ2-1; TRBD2 aligns across 10 bases. The CDR3 extends over 15 amino acids. V lost 4 bases to trimming and J lost 4 bases; unmatched junction nucleotides: 4. Germline CDR1 is MNHEY and CDR2 is SMNVEV (reference sequence). CDR3 region: CASSSTTSGYNEQFF. The DNA of the CDR3 is TGTGCCAGCAGTTCAACGACTAGCGGGTACAATGAGCAGTTCTTC.

This chain links TRBV27 with TRBJ2-3; no definite D call. The germline V gene has CDR1 MNHEY and CDR2 SMNVEV (reference sequence). The CDR3 totals 13 residues. V lost 0 bases to trimming and J lost 6 bases, with 7 bases between them. In DNA, the CDR3 is TGTGCCAGCAGTTTATCGTTTCTGGATACGCAGTATTTT. As protein: CASSLSFLDTQYF.

The rearrangement links TRBV15 to TRBJ2-5, with D maybe TRBD2 (6 bases). Trimming took 3 bases from V and 1 from J, leaving 15 bases between them. This CDR3 has 16 amino acids. Per the germline V gene, CDR1 is LNHNV and CDR2 is YYDKDF (reference sequence). CDR3 region: CATSSIGLLTQETQYF. CDR3 DNA sequence: TGTGCCACCAGCAGTATCGGACTACTCACCCAAGAGACCCAGTACTTC.

The chain combines TRBV4-2 with TRBJ1-2, with D possibly TRBD1 on 6 matching bases. CDR1 and CDR2 from the germline V gene are LGHNA and YNFKEQ. With 6 bases removed from V and 7 bases from J, the gap between germline ends came to 18 bases. The CDR3 runs 14 residues. The CDR3 region has the DNA TGTGCCAGCAGAGAACGGGGGGGGGCGGCTGGCTACACCTTC. Encoded protein: CASRERGGAAGYTF.

The chain recombines TRBV28 with TRBJ2-5, with TRBD2 matching over 7 bases. The trim removed 2 bases at V and 4 bases at J, leaving 4 bases unmatched. CDR1 is MDHEN, CDR2 SYDVKM, per germline. This CDR3 is built from 14 residues. CDR3 sequence: CASSLGGSRETQYF. CDR3 DNA sequence: TGTGCCAGCAGTTTAGGCGGGAGCAGAGAGACCCAGTACTTC.

This chain connects TRBV7-6 to TRBJ1-5; D might be TRBD1 (5 bases). Germline CDR1 and CDR2: SGHVS and FNYEAQ. With 4 bases removed from V and 10 bases from J, the gap between germline ends came to 17 bases. The CDR3 covers 14 residues. In nucleotides, the CDR3 is TGTGCCAGCAGCTCTGGACATTCCGAGTTTCCCCAGCATTTT. Its translation: CASSSGHSEFPQHF.

CDR3 coding DNA: TGCGCCAGCAACGTGGGTATGAACACTGAAGCTTTCTTT. This translates into CASNVGMNTEAFF. This sequence joins TRBV10-2 and TRBJ1-1; D unclear. The CDR3 contains 13 residues. The V end was cut by 7 bases, the J end by 0 bases, with 9 bases between. Germline V CDR1 and CDR2: WSHSY, SAAADI.

The V gene is TRBV28, the J gene TRBJ2-7; 8 bases are shared with TRBD2. Trimming at V came to 2 bases and at J to 2 bases, leaving 11 bases not matched to a gene. This CDR3 is 17 amino acids long. From germline, CDR1 is MDHEN and CDR2 SYDVKM. The CDR3 spells CASSLGGGGSGAYEQYF. CDR3 bases: TGTGCCAGCAGTTTAGGGGGCGGTGGTAGCGGGGCCTACGAGCAGTACTTC.

This clone was seen once. The chain uses TRBV13 and TRBJ1-2, with TRBD1 as a possible D gene (6 bases). V gave up 0 bases and J gave up 0 bases, with 11 bases separating them. Germline V gene data show CDR1 as PRHDT and CDR2 as FYEKMQ (reference sequence). This CDR3 is 16 amino acids long. The CDR3 reads CASSLGGDIANYGYTF. The CDR3 DNA follows: TGTGCCAGCAGCTTAGGAGGGGACATAGCTAACTATGGCTACACCTTC.

Only one count was recorded for this clone. This chain connects TRBV15 to TRBJ2-1; TRBD2 aligns across 7 bases. This CDR3 is 16 amino acids long. With V trimmed by 4 bases and J by 4 bases, 10 bases remained unmatched. Germline CDR1 reads LNHNV; CDR2 reads YYDKDF (reference sequence). For the CDR3, the DNA is TGTGCCACCAGCAAGACGCGGGAGCCCCTTTACAATGAGCAGTTCTTC. The encoded protein is CATSKTREPLYNEQFF.

V and J are TRBV28 and TRBJ1-2; 9 nucleotides agree with TRBD1. The CDR3 runs to 12 residues. CDR1 is MDHEN and CDR2 is SYDVKM in the germline V gene. Trimming took 4 bases from V and 10 from J; bases not matched to a gene: 4. Written as DNA, the CDR3 is TGTGCCAGCAGTTGGGGACAGGGTTCCTACACCTTC. Its protein is CASSWGQGSYTF.

The V and J genes are TRBV29-1 and TRBJ1-1, with D possibly matching TRBD1 (6 bases). This CDR3 has 13 amino acids. Trimming took 5 bases from V and 2 from J, leaving 12 bases between them. Per the germline V gene, CDR1 is SQVTM and CDR2 is ANQGSEA. DNA for the CDR3: TGCAGCGTTAGGGGGACACAAAACACTGAAGCTTTCTTT. It is translated as CSVRGTQNTEAFF.